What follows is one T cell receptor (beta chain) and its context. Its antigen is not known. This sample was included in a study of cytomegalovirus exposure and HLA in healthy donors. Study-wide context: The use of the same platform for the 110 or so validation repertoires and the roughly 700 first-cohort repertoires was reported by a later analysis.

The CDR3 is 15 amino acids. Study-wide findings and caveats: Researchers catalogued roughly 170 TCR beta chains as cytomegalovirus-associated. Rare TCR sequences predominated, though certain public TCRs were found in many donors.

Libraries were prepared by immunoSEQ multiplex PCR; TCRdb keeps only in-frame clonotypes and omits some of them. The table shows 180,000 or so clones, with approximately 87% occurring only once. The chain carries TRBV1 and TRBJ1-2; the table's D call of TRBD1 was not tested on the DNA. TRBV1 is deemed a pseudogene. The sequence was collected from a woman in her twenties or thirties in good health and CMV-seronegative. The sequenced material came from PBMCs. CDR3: CTSTARVSVPTDYTF. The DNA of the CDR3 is TGCACCAGCACCGCCAGGGTATCGGTCCCAACCGACTACACCTTC.